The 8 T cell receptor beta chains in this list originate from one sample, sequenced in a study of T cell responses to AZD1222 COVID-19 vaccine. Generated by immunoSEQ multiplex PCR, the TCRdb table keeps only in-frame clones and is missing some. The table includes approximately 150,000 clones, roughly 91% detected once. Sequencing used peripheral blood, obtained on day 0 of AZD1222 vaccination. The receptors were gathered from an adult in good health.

DNA of the CDR3: TGTGCCAGTAGTAGAGGCAGCTCCTACGAGCAGTACTTC. This codes for CASSRGSSYEQYF. The chain carries TRBV19 and TRBJ2-7, with unresolved D. The ends were cut back, 4 bases at V and 0 bases at J, with 7 bases in the middle. Germline CDR1 and CDR2: LNHDA and SQIVND (reference sequence). The CDR3 contains 13 residues.

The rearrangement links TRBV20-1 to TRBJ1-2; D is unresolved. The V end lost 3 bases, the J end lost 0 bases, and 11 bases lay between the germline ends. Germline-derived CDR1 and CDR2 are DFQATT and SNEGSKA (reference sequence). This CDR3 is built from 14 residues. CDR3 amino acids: CSASPASTNYGYTF. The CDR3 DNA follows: TGCAGTGCTAGTCCCGCCTCCACTAACTATGGCTACACCTTC.

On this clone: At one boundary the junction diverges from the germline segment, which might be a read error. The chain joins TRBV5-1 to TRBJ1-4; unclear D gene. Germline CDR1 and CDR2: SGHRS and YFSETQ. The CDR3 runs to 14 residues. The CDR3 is CASGLGRINEKLFF. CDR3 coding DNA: TGCGCCAGCGGCTTAGGACGGATTAATGAAAAACTGTTTTTT.

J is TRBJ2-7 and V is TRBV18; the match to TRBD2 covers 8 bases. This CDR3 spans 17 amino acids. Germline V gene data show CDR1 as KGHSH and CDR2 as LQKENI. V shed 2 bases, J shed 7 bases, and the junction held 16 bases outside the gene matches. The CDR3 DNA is TGTGCCAGCTCACCAAGGAACCAAGCGGGAGAGGTGATTGAGCAGTACTTC. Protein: CASSPRNQAGEVIEQYF.

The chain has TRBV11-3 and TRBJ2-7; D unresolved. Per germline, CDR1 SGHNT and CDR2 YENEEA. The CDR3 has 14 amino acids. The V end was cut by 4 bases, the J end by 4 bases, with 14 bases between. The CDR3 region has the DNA TGTGCCAGCAGCTCCACCTCTGGGTTGTACGAGCAGTACGTC. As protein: CASSSTSGLYEQYV.

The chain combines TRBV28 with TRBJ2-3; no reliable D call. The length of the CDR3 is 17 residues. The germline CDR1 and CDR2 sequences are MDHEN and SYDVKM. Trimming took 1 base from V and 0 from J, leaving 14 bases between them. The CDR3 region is CASSLLGDLASTDTQYF. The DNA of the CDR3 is TGTGCCAGCAGTTTATTGGGCGACCTCGCTAGCACAGATACGCAGTATTTT. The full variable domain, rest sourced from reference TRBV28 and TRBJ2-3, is DVKVTQSSRYLVKRTGEKVFLECVQDMDHENMFWYRQDPGLGLRLIYFSYDVKMKEKGDIPEGYSVSREKKERFSLILESASTNQTSMYLCASSLLGDLASTDTQYFGPGTRLTVL.

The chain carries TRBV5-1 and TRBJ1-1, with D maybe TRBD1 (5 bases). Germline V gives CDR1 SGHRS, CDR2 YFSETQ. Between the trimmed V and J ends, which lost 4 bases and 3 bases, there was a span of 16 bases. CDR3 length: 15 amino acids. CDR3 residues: CASSKDNPGDTEAFF. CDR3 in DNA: TGCGCCAGCAGCAAGGACAACCCGGGGGACACTGAAGCTTTCTTT.

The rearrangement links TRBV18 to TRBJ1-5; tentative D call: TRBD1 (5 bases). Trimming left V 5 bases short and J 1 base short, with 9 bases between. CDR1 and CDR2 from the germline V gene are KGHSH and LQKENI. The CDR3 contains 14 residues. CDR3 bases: TGTGCCAGCTCAGCACAGGAGAGCAATCAGCCCCAGCATTTT. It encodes CASSAQESNQPQHF.